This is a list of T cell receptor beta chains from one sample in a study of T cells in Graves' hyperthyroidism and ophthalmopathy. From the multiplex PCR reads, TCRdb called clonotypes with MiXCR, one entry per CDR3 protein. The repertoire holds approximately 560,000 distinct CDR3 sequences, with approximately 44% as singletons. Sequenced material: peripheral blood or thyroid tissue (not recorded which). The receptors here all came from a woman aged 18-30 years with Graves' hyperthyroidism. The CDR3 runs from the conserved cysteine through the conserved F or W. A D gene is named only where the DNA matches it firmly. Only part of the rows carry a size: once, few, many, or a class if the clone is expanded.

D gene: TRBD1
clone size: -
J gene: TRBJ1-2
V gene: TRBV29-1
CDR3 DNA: TGCAGCTTGGGACAGAATAGTTATGGCTACACCTTC
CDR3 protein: CSLGQNSYGYTF

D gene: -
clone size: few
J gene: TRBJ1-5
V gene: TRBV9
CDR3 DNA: TGTGCCAGCAGCGAAGGACCCTATAGCAATCAGCCCCAGCATTTT
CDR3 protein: CASSEGPYSNQPQHF

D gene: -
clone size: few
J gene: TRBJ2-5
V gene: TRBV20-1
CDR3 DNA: TGCAGTGCAGACAGAAAAGAGACCCAGTACTTC
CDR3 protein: CSADRKETQYF

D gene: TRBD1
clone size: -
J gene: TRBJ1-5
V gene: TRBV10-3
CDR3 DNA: TGTGCCATCAGTGAAGTTCAGGGGGATCAGCCCCAGCATTTT
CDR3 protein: CAISEVQGDQPQHF

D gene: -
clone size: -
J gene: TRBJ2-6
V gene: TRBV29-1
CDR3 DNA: TGCAGCGTTCACCAGGGAACTGAAGCTTTC
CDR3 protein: CSVHQGTEAF

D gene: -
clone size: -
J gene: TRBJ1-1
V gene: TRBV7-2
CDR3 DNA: TGTGCCAGCAGCTTATTCTCGGAAAGTGAAGCTTTCTTT
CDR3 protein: CASSLFSESEAFF

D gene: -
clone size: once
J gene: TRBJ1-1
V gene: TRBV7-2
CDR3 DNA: TGTGCCAGCAGCCCCCCGGGGATCACTGAAGCTTTCTTT
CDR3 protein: CASSPPGITEAFF

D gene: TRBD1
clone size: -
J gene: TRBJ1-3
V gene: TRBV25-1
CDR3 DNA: TGTGCCAGCGCGCAAGGGACAGGGATCGGAAACACCATATATTTT
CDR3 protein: CASAQGTGIGNTIYF

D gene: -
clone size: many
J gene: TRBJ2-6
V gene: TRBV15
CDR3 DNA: TGTGCCACCAGTACTCCCTCTGGGGCCAACGTCCTGACTTTC
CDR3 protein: CATSTPSGANVLTF

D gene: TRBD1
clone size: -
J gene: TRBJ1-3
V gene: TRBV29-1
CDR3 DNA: TGCAGCGCCGGCCCGGACAGGGAGAGAAACACCATATATTTT
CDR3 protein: CSAGPDRERNTIYF

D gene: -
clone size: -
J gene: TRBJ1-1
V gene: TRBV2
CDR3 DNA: TGTGCCAGCAGCTTGGCTTTAGTAGGGGCTAACACTGAAGCTTTCTTT
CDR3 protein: CASSLALVGANTEAFF

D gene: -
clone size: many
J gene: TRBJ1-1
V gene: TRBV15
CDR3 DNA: TGTGCCACCAGCAGAGATCGAGAGACACCTAACACTGAAGCTTTCTTT
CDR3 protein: CATSRDRETPNTEAFF

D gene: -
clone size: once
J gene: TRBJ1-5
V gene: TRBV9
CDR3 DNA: TGTGCCAGCAGTTTCAGGCCGTTAGGGGCGGGTGAAAATCAGCCCCAGCATTTT
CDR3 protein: CASSFRPLGAGENQPQHF

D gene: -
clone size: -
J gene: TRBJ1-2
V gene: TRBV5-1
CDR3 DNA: TGCGCCAGCAGCTTGGAGGCCCACAGGGATGGCTACACCTTC
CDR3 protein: CASSLEAHRDGYTF

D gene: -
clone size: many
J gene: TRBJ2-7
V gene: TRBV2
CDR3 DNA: TGTGCCAGCAGGGAATACGAGCAGTACTTC
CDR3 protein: CASREYEQYF

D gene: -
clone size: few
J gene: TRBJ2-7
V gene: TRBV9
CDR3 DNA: TGTGCCAGCAGCCCCCAGTGGGGGACGGCGTCCTACGAGCAGTACTTC
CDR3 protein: CASSPQWGTASYEQYF

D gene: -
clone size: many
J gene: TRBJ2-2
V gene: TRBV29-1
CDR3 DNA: TGCAGCGCCCCAGCGGACACCGGGGAGCTGTTTTTT
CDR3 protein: CSAPADTGELFF

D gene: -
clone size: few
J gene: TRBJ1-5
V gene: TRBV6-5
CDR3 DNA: TGTGCCAGCAGTTACCCGACCGATAATCAGCCCCAGCATTTT
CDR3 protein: CASSYPTDNQPQHF

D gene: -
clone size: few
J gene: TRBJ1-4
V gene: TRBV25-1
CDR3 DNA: TGTGCCAGCAGACCTGAAGGGATTAATGAAAAACTGTTTTTT
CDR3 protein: CASRPEGINEKLFF

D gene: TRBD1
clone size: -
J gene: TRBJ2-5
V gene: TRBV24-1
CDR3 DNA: TGTGCCAGCAGTTCCACAGGGGGCTCACAAGAGACCCAGTACTTC
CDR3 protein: CASSSTGGSQETQYF

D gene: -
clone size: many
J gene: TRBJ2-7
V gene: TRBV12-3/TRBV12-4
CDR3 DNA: TGTGCCAGCAGTTTCCAGAACGCGGCCGAGCAGTACTTC
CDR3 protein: CASSFQNAAEQYF

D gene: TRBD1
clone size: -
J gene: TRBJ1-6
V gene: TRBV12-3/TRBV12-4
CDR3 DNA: TGTGCCAGCAGTTTAGATCAGGGGGCGGATTCACCCCTCCACTTT
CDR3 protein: CASSLDQGADSPLHF

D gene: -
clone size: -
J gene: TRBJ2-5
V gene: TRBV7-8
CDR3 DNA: TGTGCCAGCAGCCCCCCTGGAGGGAGAGAGACCCAGTACTTC
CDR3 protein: CASSPPGGRETQYF

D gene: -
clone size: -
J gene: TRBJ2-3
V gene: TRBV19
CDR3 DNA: TGTGCCAGTAGTATAATCGCAGCTAGCACAGATACGCAGTATTTT
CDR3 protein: CASSIIAASTDTQYF

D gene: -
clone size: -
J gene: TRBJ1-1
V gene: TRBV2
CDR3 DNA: TGTGCCAGCAGTCCCCGCGGGGGAGGTCGAGCTTTCTTT
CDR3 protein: CASSPRGGGRAFF

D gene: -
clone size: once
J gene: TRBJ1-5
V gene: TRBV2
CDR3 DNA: TGTGCCAGCAGCCCCCGAGCGGGGATCCATCAGCCCCAGCATTTT
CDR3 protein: CASSPRAGIHQPQHF

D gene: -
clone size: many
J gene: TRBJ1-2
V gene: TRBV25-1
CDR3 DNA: TGTGCCAGCAGTGAATTTGGCGAGCGGGGCTACACCTTC
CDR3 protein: CASSEFGERGYTF

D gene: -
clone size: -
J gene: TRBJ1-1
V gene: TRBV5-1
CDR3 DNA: TGCGCCAGCAGCCAAGATACCCCACCAGAGTCAGCTTTCTTT
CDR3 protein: CASSQDTPPESAFF

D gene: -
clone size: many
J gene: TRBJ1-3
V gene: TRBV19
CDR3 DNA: TGTGCCAGTAGTGCCTCAGTGTCCGGAAACACCATATATTTT
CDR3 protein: CASSASVSGNTIYF

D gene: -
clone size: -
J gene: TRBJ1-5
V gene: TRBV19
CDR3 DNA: TGTGCCAGCCGCCGAGAGGCTAGCAATCAGCCCCAGCATTTT
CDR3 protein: CASRREASNQPQHF

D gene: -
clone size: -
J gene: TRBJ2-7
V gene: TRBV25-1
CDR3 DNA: TGTGCCAGTTGGTACGAGCAGTACTTC
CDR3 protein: CASWYEQYF

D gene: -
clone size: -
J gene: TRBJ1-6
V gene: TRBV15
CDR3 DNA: TGTGCCACCAGCAGCCGCCCCGGGACACGGAGGGGGACCTCACCCCTCCACTTT
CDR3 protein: CATSSRPGTRRGTSPLHF

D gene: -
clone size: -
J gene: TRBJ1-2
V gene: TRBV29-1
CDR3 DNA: TGCAGCGTTGAAGAACCCCAGGGGCGGAATGGCTACACCTTC
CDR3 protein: CSVEEPQGRNGYTF